Each of the 21 T cell receptor beta chains below was sequenced from the same sample in a study of control samples from healthy donors and cancer patients. The method was immunoSEQ multiplex PCR; TCRdb's version includes in-frame clones alone and lacks a portion of them. The sample includes over 120,000 clones, just under 95% of them seen just once. Sequencing input: PBMCs. These receptors all come from a man aged 60 to 69 with colorectal cancer.

The chain links TRBV19 to TRBJ2-7; 7 bases are a match to TRBD1. The V gene's germline CDR1 is LNHDA and CDR2 SQIVND (reference sequence). Unmatched junction bases numbered 11, after V lost 5 bases and J lost 4 bases. CDR3 size: 15 residues. The CDR3 nucleotides read TGTGCCAGTAGTCCGCCTACAGGGGCCGGGTACGAGCAGTACTTC. Residues: CASSPPTGAGYEQYF.

This chain uses TRBV11-2 with TRBJ2-7, with no clear D. The germline CDR1 and CDR2 sequences are SGHAT and FQNNGV. V was clipped by 0 bases and J by 1 base, with 4 bases between them. CDR3 size: 13 residues. The CDR3 spells CASSLDSSYEQYF. The CDR3 DNA reads as TGTGCCAGCAGCTTAGACAGTTCCTACGAGCAGTACTTC.

J is TRBJ1-1 and V is TRBV7-8; D remains unclear. V dropped 0 bases and J dropped 4 bases, with 3 bases sitting between them. The CDR3 extends over 12 amino acids. Germline CDR1 is SGHVS and CDR2 is FQNEAQ. CDR3 nucleotide sequence: TGTGCCAGCAGCTTAGCGGTCACTGAAGCTTTCTTT. It specifies CASSLAVTEAFF.

V usage is TRBV18 and J usage is TRBJ1-3; 8 bases match TRBD1. Looked up from germline, CDR1 is KGHSH and CDR2 is LQKENI. This CDR3 is built from 14 residues. V lost 4 bases and J lost 4; bases outside the gene matches: 3. DNA for the CDR3: TGTGCCAGCTCACAAGGGACAGGAGGAAACACCATATATTTT. Translation gives CASSQGTGGNTIYF.

A remark on this clone: Other DNA sequences in the same sample also yield this CDR3. The rearrangement links TRBV5-1 to TRBJ2-3; D is uncertain. The CDR3 is made up of 13 amino acids. Germline CDR1 and CDR2: SGHRS and YFSETQ. Trimming shortened V by 0 bases and J by 1 base, and 3 bases separated the two germline ends. The chain's CDR3 is CASSLAGTDTQYF. The CDR3 bases are TGCGCCAGCAGCTTGGCCGGCACAGATACGCAGTATTTT.

The chain carries TRBV7-8 and TRBJ2-1; D is unresolved. This CDR3 is 14 amino acids long. Per germline, CDR1 SGHVS and CDR2 FQNEAQ. The V gene lost 5 bases and the J gene lost 1 base, with 9 bases spanning the gap. The DNA for the CDR3 is TGTGCCAGCAGCCAAGGGTTGTCCTACAATGAGCAGTTCTTC. Protein: CASSQGLSYNEQFF.

This clone came up a few times. This sequence joins TRBV7-2 and TRBJ2-2; TRBD2 agrees at 7 bases. This CDR3 is 16 amino acids long. The germline gives CDR1 SGHTA, CDR2 FQGNSA. Germline trimming cut 5 bases from V and 4 bases from J; bases unmatched to any gene: 10. This chain's CDR3 is CASSPRTSGATGELFF. The CDR3 DNA reads as TGTGCCAGCAGCCCGCGGACCAGCGGGGCCACCGGGGAGCTGTTTTTT.

The chain links TRBV5-1 to TRBJ1-2, with 9 bases matching TRBD1. Germline trimming cut 4 bases from V and 4 bases from J; bases unmatched to any gene: 14. The CDR3 contains 17 residues. Per germline, CDR1 SGHRS and CDR2 YFSETQ. As DNA, the CDR3 is TGCGCCAGCAGCCCCCAAGGACAGGGGTATGAGGGCTATGGCTACACCTTC. Its translation is CASSPQGQGYEGYGYTF.

This chain connects TRBV19 to TRBJ1-1, with 10 positions matching TRBD1. Trimming cost V 5 bases and J 1 base; bases outside gene matches: 4. Germline CDR1 is LNHDA and CDR2 is SQIVND (reference sequence). CDR3 length equals 15 residues. The CDR3 is CASSGQGEANTEAFF. The CDR3, as DNA: TGTGCCAGTAGTGGACAGGGGGAGGCGAACACTGAAGCTTTCTTT.

V usage is TRBV12-3 or TRBV12-4 and J usage is TRBJ1-1; D remains ambiguous. V lost 2 bases and J 3 bases, leaving 7 bases between the germline ends. This CDR3 spans 13 amino acids. The CDR3 DNA follows: TGTGCCAGCAGTTTATCAGAGGACACTGAAGCTTTCTTT. This codes for CASSLSEDTEAFF.

The chain combines TRBV5-4 with TRBJ1-2; no definite D call. This CDR3 comprises 14 residues. The germline V gene has CDR1 SGHNT and CDR2 YYREEE (reference sequence). V lost 2 bases, J lost 1 base, and 9 bases lay in between. The CDR3 here is CASSFFGGNYGYTF. CDR3 coding DNA: TGTGCCAGCAGCTTCTTCGGCGGTAACTATGGCTACACCTTC. The variable domain in full, with the rest retrieved from reference TRBV5-4 and TRBJ1-2, is ETGVTQSPTHLIKTRGQQVTLRCSSQSGHNTVSWYQQALGQGPQFIFQYYREEENGRGNFPPRFSGLQFPNYSSELNVNALELDDSALYLCASSFFGGNYGYTFGSGTRLTVV.

This chain links TRBV6-2 or TRBV6-3 with TRBJ2-7; 8 nucleotides agree with TRBD1. Germline CDR1 and CDR2: MNHEY and SVGEGT. After removal of 2 bases from V and 6 bases from J, the junction contained 12 bases not matched to a gene. The CDR3 spans 16 residues. CDR3 residues: CASSYATGVGIREQYF. CDR3 nucleotides: TGTGCCAGCAGTTACGCGACAGGGGTGGGGATACGCGAGCAGTACTTC.

The chain couples TRBV4-1 to TRBJ2-5; 12 bases agree with TRBD1. After removal of 4 bases from V and 5 bases from J, the junction contained 8 bases not matched to a gene. Germline CDR1 is MGHRA and CDR2 is YSYEKL. The CDR3 consists of 16 residues. CDR3 nucleotides: TGCGCCAGCAGCCGAGGGACAGGGGGCCTCTCGGAGACCCAGTACTTC. It specifies CASSRGTGGLSETQYF.

This clone was detected only once. V is TRBV24-1 and J is TRBJ2-5; possibly TRBD1 or TRBD2 for D (5 bases each). This CDR3 has 15 amino acids. CDR1 and CDR2 from the germline V gene are KGHDR and SFDVKD. V lost 1 base and J 5 bases, leaving 13 bases between the germline ends. This CDR3 reads CATSDFNEWGETQYF. CDR3 coding DNA: TGTGCCACCAGTGATTTCAACGAGTGGGGGGAGACCCAGTACTTC.

The V call is TRBV7-9, the J call TRBJ2-7, with a possible D match to TRBD1 (6 bases). CDR3 length: 14 residues. Germline V gives CDR1 SEHNR, CDR2 FQNEAQ (reference sequence). V lost 5 bases, J lost 5 bases, and 16 bases lay in between. The CDR3 spells CASSDRTASNEQYF. The CDR3 region has the DNA TGTGCCAGCAGCGATAGGACAGCTTCCAACGAGCAGTACTTC.

This chain links TRBV7-2 with TRBJ2-3, with a weak D call TRBD2 (6 bases). V lost 2 bases, J lost 6 bases, and 12 bases lay in between. There are 14 residues in the CDR3. Germline V gene sequence: CDR1 SGHTA, CDR2 FQGNSA. The CDR3 DNA follows: TGTGCCAGCAGCTTACCCCCGGGAGCGGATACGCAGTATTTT. Translated, it gives CASSLPPGADTQYF.

The V and J genes are TRBV30 and TRBJ2-7; the D gene is possibly TRBD1 (7 bases). Deletions cut 3 bases from V and 1 base from J, with 10 bases between. Germline lookup yields CDR1 GTSNPN and CDR2 SVGIG (reference sequence). The CDR3 runs to 13 residues. The CDR3 DNA sequence: TGTGCCTGGAGGCGGGGACAGTCCTACGAGCAGTACTTC. This gives the protein CAWRRGQSYEQYF.

The chain carries TRBV25-1 and TRBJ1-5, with D possibly TRBD1 on 6 matching bases. The V end was cut by 7 bases, the J end by 7 bases, with 26 bases between. The CDR3 is 17 amino acids. Germline loops: CDR1 MGHDK, CDR2 SYGVNS. CDR3 DNA sequence: TGTGCCAGCATCCCCGTAGGAGGGCAGGGGCTTAGACAGCCCCAGCATTTT. Amino acid sequence: CASIPVGGQGLRQPQHF.

The chain recombines TRBV6-2 or TRBV6-3 with TRBJ1-1; D unclear. Germline CDR1 reads MNHEY; CDR2 reads SVGEGT. The CDR3 extends over 12 amino acids. Between the trimmed V and J ends, which lost 6 bases and 3 bases, there was a span of 8 bases. The CDR3 DNA sequence: TGTGCCAGCAGCCGACCGGACACTGAAGCTTTCTTT. Its translation: CASSRPDTEAFF.

V and J are TRBV4-1 and TRBJ1-2; 7 nucleotides agree with TRBD1. The V gene's germline CDR1 is MGHRA and CDR2 YSYEKL. The CDR3 loop spans 14 amino acids. The J segment lost 8 bases and the V segment lost 1 base, leaving 7 bases of the junction unmatched. CDR3 in amino acids: CASSQGDRAGGYTF. DNA of the CDR3: TGCGCCAGCAGCCAAGGTGACAGGGCCGGCGGCTACACCTTC.

The V call is TRBV20-1, the J call TRBJ2-1; no reliable D call. The CDR3 is 11 residues long. Trimming removed 2 bases at V and 6 bases at J, with 5 bases between. Germline CDR1 and CDR2: DFQATT and SNEGSKA (reference sequence). The CDR3 sequence: CSARSGNEQFF. The CDR3 DNA follows: TGCAGTGCTAGATCTGGCAATGAGCAGTTCTTC.